The clone carrying this T cell receptor beta chain was counted ten times or more. The target antigen is unknown. Researchers tagged individual cDNA molecules with unique molecular identifiers. TCRdb processed the 5' RACE reads anew with MiXCR; each CDR3 protein has one entry. Here the sample spans more than 25,000 distinct CDR3 sequences, about 5% being singletons. Germline values: CDR1 SGHVS, CDR2 FNYEAQ. Trimming pared 3 bases from V and 7 bases from J, leaving 3 bases between. CDR3 length equals 10 residues. The data belong to a study of early T cells in non-severe SARS-CoV-2 infection. Study details: The sequenced material was bulk RNA from unsorted whole blood, and its chains were unpaired.

Findings and limits, study-wide: Lookups in VDJdb leaned toward anti-spike CD8 responses and missed private and CD4 specificities.

The V and J genes are TRBV7-6 and TRBJ1-2; D not resolved. The sequencing used whole blood, collected at baseline. The receptor comes from an adult who was a healthcare worker with PCR-confirmed SARS-CoV-2 infection or an uninfected control (not recorded which). CDR3 residues: CASSFGGYTF. For the CDR3, the DNA is TGTGCCAGCAGCTTCGGTGGCTACACCTTC.